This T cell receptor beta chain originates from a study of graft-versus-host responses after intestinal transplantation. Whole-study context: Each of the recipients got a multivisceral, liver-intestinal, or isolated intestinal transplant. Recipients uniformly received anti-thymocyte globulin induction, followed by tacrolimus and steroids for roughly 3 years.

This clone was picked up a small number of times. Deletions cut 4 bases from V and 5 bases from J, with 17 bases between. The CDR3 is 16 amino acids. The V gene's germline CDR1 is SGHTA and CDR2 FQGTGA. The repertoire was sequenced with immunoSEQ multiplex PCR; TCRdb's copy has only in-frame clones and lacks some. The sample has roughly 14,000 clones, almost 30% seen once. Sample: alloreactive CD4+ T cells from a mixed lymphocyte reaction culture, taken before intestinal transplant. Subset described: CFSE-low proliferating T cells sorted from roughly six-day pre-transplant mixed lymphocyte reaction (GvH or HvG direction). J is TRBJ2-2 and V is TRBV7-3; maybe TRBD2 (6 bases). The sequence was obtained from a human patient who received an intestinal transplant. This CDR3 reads CASSSLVGGQTGELFF. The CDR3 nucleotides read TGTGCCAGCAGCTCGCTAGTAGGAGGGCAGACCGGGGAGCTGTTTTTT. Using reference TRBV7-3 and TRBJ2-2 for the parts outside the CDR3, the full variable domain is GAGVSQTPSNKVTEKGKYVELRCDPISGHTALYWYRQSLGQGPEFLIYFQGTGAADDSGLPNDRFFAVRPEGSVSTLKIQRTERGDSAVYLCASSSLVGGQTGELFFGEGSRLTVL.